This TCR beta chain is from a study of cytomegalovirus exposure and HLA in healthy donors. With 60 Vbeta and 13 Jbeta primers, the PCR was carried out. This table comes from immunoSEQ multiplex PCR, and its TCRdb copy is limited to in-frame clones, with some not included. The repertoire includes about 190,000 clones, roughly 73% of them detected once, and over 2% sits in the top ten. Germline V CDR1 and CDR2: SGDLS, YYNGEE. The CDR3 has 14 amino acids. Trimming left V 4 bases short and J 4 bases short, with 14 bases between. The material sequenced was PBMCs. The rearrangement uses TRBV9 and TRBJ1-2; D unresolved. This TCR derives from a young woman in good health and CMV-seropositive. CDR3 loop: CASSSYIPSYGYTF. CDR3 nucleotides: TGTGCCAGCAGCTCCTACATTCCTAGCTATGGCTACACCTTC.